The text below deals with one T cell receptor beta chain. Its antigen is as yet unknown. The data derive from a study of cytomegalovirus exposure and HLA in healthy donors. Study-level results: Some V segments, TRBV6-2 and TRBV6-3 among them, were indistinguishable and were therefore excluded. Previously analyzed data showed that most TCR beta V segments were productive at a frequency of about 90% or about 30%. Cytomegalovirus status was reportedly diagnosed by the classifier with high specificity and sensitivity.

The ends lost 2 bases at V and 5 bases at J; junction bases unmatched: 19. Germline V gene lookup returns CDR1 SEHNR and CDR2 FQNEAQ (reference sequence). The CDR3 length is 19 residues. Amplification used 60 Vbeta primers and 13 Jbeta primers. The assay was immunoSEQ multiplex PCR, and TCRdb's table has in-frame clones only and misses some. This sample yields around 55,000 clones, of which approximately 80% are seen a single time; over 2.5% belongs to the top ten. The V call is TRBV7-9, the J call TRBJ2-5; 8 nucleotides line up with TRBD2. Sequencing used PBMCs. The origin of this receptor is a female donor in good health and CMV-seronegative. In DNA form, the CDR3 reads TGTGCCAGCAGCTTAAGAACTGGGACTAGGATTCGTGTTTGGGAGACCCAGTACTTC. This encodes CASSLRTGTRIRVWETQYF. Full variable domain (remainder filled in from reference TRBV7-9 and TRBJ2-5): DTGVSQNPRHKITKRGQNVTFRCDPISEHNRLYWYRQTLGQGPEFLTYFQNEAQLEKSRLLSDRFSAERPKGSFSTLEIQRTEQGDSAMYLCASSLRTGTRIRVWETQYFGPGTRLLVL.